The 13 T cell receptor beta chains presented below share a single source sample, sequenced in a study of vaccination and CD4 T cells after COVID-19. The treatment denotes: approximately nine-day PBMC culture with coronavirus spike peptide pools or control peptides (ViraFEST assay). Collection of the unexposed donor's CD4+ T cells took place before the COVID-19 pandemic (2011-2018). For these receptors, no antigen is known. Sequence data for DNA of cultured CD4+ T cells were generated by the Oncomine TCR Beta short-read assay. Cultures of CD4+ T cells served as the source for extracting genomic DNA. TCRdb re-called the PCR reads through MiXCR, storing one row per CDR3 protein. The table includes over 8,500 distinct CDR3 sequences, roughly 28% detected once. The specimen sequenced was CD4+ T cells from blood, cultured in vitro. These receptor sequences come from a human donor in good health.

The V gene is TRBV5-4, the J gene TRBJ2-5, with D perhaps being TRBD1 or TRBD2 (5 bases each). This CDR3 spans 15 amino acids. Germline V lookup: CDR1 SGHNT, CDR2 YYREEE (reference sequence). The V end was cut by 0 bases, the J end by 5 bases, with 14 bases between. CDR3 sequence: CASSLVGEREETQYF. In DNA form, the CDR3 reads TGTGCCAGCAGCTTGGTGGGGGAGAGGGAGGAGACCCAGTACTTC.

In this sample, this clonotype turned up a few times. The V and J genes are TRBV6-1 and TRBJ1-5; no firm D call. This CDR3 is 15 amino acids long. In germline, CDR1 is MNHNS, CDR2 SASEGT. With 7 bases removed from V and 0 bases from J, the gap between germline ends came to 13 bases. In DNA, the CDR3 is TGTGCCAGCAAATCAGGACTGTATAGCAATCAGCCCCAGCATTTT. Residues: CASKSGLYSNQPQHF.

This clonotype occurred a few times. The chain joins TRBV28 to TRBJ2-7, with D tentatively TRBD2 (6 bases). The ends were cut back, 6 bases at V and 4 bases at J, with 22 bases in the middle. Germline V lookup: CDR1 MDHEN, CDR2 SYDVKM. This CDR3 is built from 16 residues. CDR3 protein: CASSPTRGGNTYEQYF. Written as DNA, the CDR3 is TGTGCCAGCAGCCCAACTAGGGGCGGGAACACTTACGAGCAGTACTTC.

This sequence joins TRBV10-3 and TRBJ1-3, with D possibly being TRBD1 (5 bases). The CDR3 consists of 14 residues. Germline lookup yields CDR1 ENHRY and CDR2 SYGVKD. Between the trimmed V and J ends, which lost 4 bases and 3 bases, there was a span of 10 bases. The CDR3 nucleotides read TGTGCCATCAGTGCCACAGGTTTTGGAAACACCATATATTTT. Translating gives CAISATGFGNTIYF.

Only a few counts were recorded for this clonotype. The gene calls are TRBV29-1 and TRBJ1-2; TRBD1 aligns across 9 bases. Germline V gene data show CDR1 as SQVTM and CDR2 as ANQGSEA. The CDR3 totals 13 residues. The ends lost 5 bases at V and 5 bases at J; junction bases unmatched: 6. The CDR3 protein is CSVNRGLGYGYTF. CDR3 DNA: TGCAGCGTTAACAGGGGGCTCGGGTATGGCTACACCTTC.

This chain connects TRBV12-3 or TRBV12-4 to TRBJ2-5, with D tentatively TRBD1 (5 bases). Trimming took off 6 bases at V and 4 bases at J, with 18 bases between the two ends. The CDR3 has 15 residues. CDR3 sequence reads: CASSPGQGLGETQYF. CDR3 sequence (DNA): TGTGCCAGCAGCCCAGGTCAGGGTCTAGGAGAGACCCAGTACTTC.

The V gene is TRBV11-3, the J gene TRBJ1-1, with D perhaps TRBD1 (5 bases). The germline V gene has CDR1 SGHNT and CDR2 YENEEA. The V and J ends lost 0 bases and 5 bases respectively, with 10 bases between them. The CDR3 covers 14 residues. Written as DNA, the CDR3 is TGTGCCAGCAGCTTAGATTCAGGGAAGACTGAAGCTTTCTTT. The encoded protein is CASSLDSGKTEAFF.

This clonotype counts as medium-sized. The chain employs TRBV6-2 or TRBV6-3 and TRBJ2-3; D is possibly TRBD1 or TRBD2 (5 bases each). V lost 2 bases, J lost 7 bases, and 22 bases lay in between. Germline lookup yields CDR1 MNHEY and CDR2 SVGEGT. The CDR3 totals 17 residues. CDR3 loop: CASSYGAKRRIGNTQYF. Written as DNA, the CDR3 is TGTGCCAGCAGTTACGGGGCGAAGCGGCGGATAGGAAATACGCAGTATTTT.

The chain has TRBV7-2 and TRBJ2-2; maybe TRBD2 (6 bases). Between the trimmed V and J ends, which lost 4 bases and 5 bases, there was a span of 20 bases. The CDR3 covers 17 residues. Per the germline V gene, CDR1 is SGHTA and CDR2 is FQGNSA. The CDR3 sequence is CASSSPASGSRTGELFF. The CDR3 nucleotides are TGTGCCAGCAGCTCTCCCGCTTCCGGGAGTAGAACCGGGGAGCTGTTTTTT.

The chain links TRBV25-1 to TRBJ2-7; D is ambiguous. The CDR3 consists of 15 residues. From germline, CDR1 is MGHDK and CDR2 SYGVNS. V was clipped by 3 bases and J by 5 bases, with 17 bases between them. The CDR3 DNA is TGTGCCAGCAGTGATCCGAGTCGTTCTACGGACGAGCAGTACTTC. Translated, it gives CASSDPSRSTDEQYF.

The chain carries TRBV7-2 and TRBJ2-7; D perhaps matches TRBD2 (7 bases). V dropped 7 bases and J dropped 2 bases, with 18 bases sitting between them. The CDR3 totals 15 residues. CDR1 is SGHTA and CDR2 is FQGNSA in the germline V gene. The CDR3 reads CASTPGASGTYEQYF. The DNA for the CDR3 is TGTGCCAGCACCCCGGGGGCTAGCGGTACCTACGAGCAGTACTTC.

The chain employs TRBV21-1 and TRBJ2-1; no check of the table's D call, TRBD2, against the DNA was made. TRBV21-1 is noted as a pseudogene. The CDR3 sequence is 17 residues long. The CDR3 DNA follows: TGTGCCACCGGGCAAGGGAAAGCGGGAGGACGGTTTGGTGAGCAGTTCTTC. Residues: CATGQGKAGGRFGEQFF.

The chain's CDR3 is CASSQEGVGRGGYGYTF. The CDR3 DNA sequence: TGCGCCAGCAGCCAAGAGGGGGTAGGAAGGGGAGGCTATGGCTACACCTTC. The V call is TRBV4-3, the J call TRBJ1-2; possibly TRBD1 for D (5 bases). The CDR3 covers 17 residues. The ends were cut back, 0 bases at V and 4 bases at J, with 18 bases in the middle. Germline lookup yields CDR1 LGHNA and CDR2 YSLEER.